This T cell receptor (beta chain) comes out of a study of blood T cell repertoires in COVID-19. Whole-study context: Donors in the United States, Italy and Spain gave samples during acute or convalescent COVID-19. Sources were T cells, B-cell-depleted T cells, or PBMCs; the material itself was cDNA or gDNA.

In the authors' methods: Using reference gene primer amplification, nucleated cell counts were estimated. Only in-frame clones appear in the TCRdb table, and some are missing; sequencing was by immunoSEQ multiplex PCR. D and trimming were read from the DNA, whereas the V and J calls and clone size are those reported in that table. The repertoire has 150,000 to 200,000 clones, around 80% of them found once; the top ten carry 6.9%. Trimming pared 4 bases from V and 4 bases from J, leaving 8 bases between. Germline values: CDR1 LGHDT, CDR2 YNNKEL (reference sequence). The CDR3 is made up of 13 amino acids.

Sequenced: peripheral blood. The sequence derives from a human donor with acute or convalescent COVID-19. The donor label of this sample is uncertain. The rearrangement links TRBV3-1 (or the pseudogene TRBV3-2) to TRBJ2-4; D unresolved. The CDR3 loop is CASSRYGKNIQYF. Here the CDR3 DNA reads TGTGCCAGCAGCCGTTACGGGAAAAACATTCAGTACTTC.